This is a list of T cell receptor beta chains from one sample in a study of blood T cell repertoires in COVID-19. Clones were read by immunoSEQ multiplex PCR, and TCRdb kept only the in-frame ones, dropping some. The data hold a few hundred thousand clones, with approximately 89% observed a single time. Sequencing was performed on PBMCs or T cells enriched from blood (not recorded which). These receptors were obtained from a woman aged 40 to 49 who had recovered from COVID-19. The CDR3 runs from the conserved cysteine through the conserved F or W. Each record gives: D gene, V gene, J gene, clone size, CDR3 protein, CDR3 DNA. The D gene is left open where the match is weak. Clone size appears in some rows only: once, few, many, or a class for an expanded clone.

TRBD2	TRBV7-3	TRBJ2-5	few	CASSKTSGSWETQYF	TGTGCCAGCAGCAAGACTAGCGGGAGTTGGGAGACCCAGTACTTC
NA	TRBV3-1/TRBV3-2	TRBJ1-4	once	CASSQGMGPATNEKLFF	TGTGCCAGCAGCCAAGGTATGGGGCCGGCAACTAATGAAAAACTGTTTTTT
NA	TRBV27	TRBJ1-6	NA	CASRSWGQEMNSPLHF	TGTGCCAGCAGATCTTGGGGGCAGGAGATGAATTCACCCCTCCACTTT
TRBD1	TRBV7-9	TRBJ1-3	NA	CASSLTGASGNTIYF	TGTGCCAGCAGCTTGACAGGGGCCTCTGGAAACACCATATATTTT
NA	TRBV6-5	TRBJ2-7	NA	CASSYSSYYEQYF	TGTGCCAGCAGTTACTCGTCCTACTACGAGCAGTACTTC
TRBD1	TRBV30	TRBJ1-6	NA	CAWGQGSYNSPLHF	TGTGCCTGGGGACAGGGATCCTATAATTCACCCCTCCACTTT
TRBD1	TRBV18	TRBJ2-7	NA	CASSPTGDRTYEQYF	TGTGCCAGCTCACCTACAGGGGACCGCACCTACGAGCAGTACTTC
NA	TRBV5-1	TRBJ1-6	NA	CASSYREENSPLHF	TGCGCCAGCAGCTACCGGGAGGAAAATTCACCCCTCCACTTT
TRBD2	TRBV7-9	TRBJ2-3	once	CASTRVGASGGNADTQYF	TGTGCCAGCACCCGAGTCGGGGCTAGCGGGGGGAACGCAGATACGCAGTATTTT
TRBD1	TRBV2	TRBJ2-1	NA	CASSEGQGRYNEQFF	TGTGCCAGCAGTGAGGGACAGGGCAGATACAATGAGCAGTTCTTC
NA	TRBV28	TRBJ2-2	NA	CASLGWGDTGELFF	TGTGCCAGCCTGGGCTGGGGAGACACCGGGGAGCTGTTTTTT
NA	TRBV7-2	TRBJ1-1	NA	CASSFSVNTEAFF	TGTGCCAGCAGCTTTTCGGTTAACACTGAAGCTTTCTTT
NA	TRBV7-9	TRBJ2-7	NA	CASSSRYEQYF	TGTGCCAGCAGCTCCAGATACGAGCAGTACTTC
NA	TRBV7-9	TRBJ2-7	once	CASSLNLGRDAYEQYF	TGTGCCAGCAGCTTAAACCTTGGGCGGGATGCCTACGAGCAGTACTTC
TRBD1	TRBV7-2	TRBJ2-3	NA	CASSLGPGVTGRTDTQYF	TGTGCCAGCAGCTTGGGGCCAGGTGTGACAGGGCGGACAGATACGCAGTATTTT
TRBD1	TRBV20-1	TRBJ1-1	NA	CSASRQGEITEAFF	TGCAGTGCTAGTAGACAGGGGGAAATCACTGAAGCTTTCTTT
NA	TRBV2	TRBJ1-1	NA	CATVRGDTSLNTEAFF	TGTGCCACCGTACGTGGGGACACGTCGCTGAACACTGAAGCTTTCTTT
NA	TRBV24-1	TRBJ1-1	NA	CATSDPPDTEAFF	TGTGCCACCAGTGACCCCCCCGACACTGAAGCTTTCTTT
TRBD2	TRBV2	TRBJ2-2	NA	CASSPLAGGHTGELFF	TGTGCCAGCAGTCCACTAGCGGGAGGACACACCGGGGAGCTGTTTTTT
TRBD2	TRBV4-2	TRBJ2-3	NA	CASSPGTSGSLGLFSNTQYF	TGTGCCAGCAGCCCGGGGACTAGCGGGAGTCTGGGTTTGTTTTCAAATACGCAGTATTTT
NA	TRBV3-1/TRBV3-2	TRBJ2-7	NA	CASSSRGQSSYEQYF	TGTGCCAGCAGCTCCCGAGGGCAGAGCTCCTACGAGCAGTACTTC
TRBD2	TRBV11-1	TRBJ2-2	NA	CASSLGLAGATGELFF	TGTGCCAGCAGCTTGGGGCTAGCGGGAGCCACCGGGGAGCTGTTTTTT